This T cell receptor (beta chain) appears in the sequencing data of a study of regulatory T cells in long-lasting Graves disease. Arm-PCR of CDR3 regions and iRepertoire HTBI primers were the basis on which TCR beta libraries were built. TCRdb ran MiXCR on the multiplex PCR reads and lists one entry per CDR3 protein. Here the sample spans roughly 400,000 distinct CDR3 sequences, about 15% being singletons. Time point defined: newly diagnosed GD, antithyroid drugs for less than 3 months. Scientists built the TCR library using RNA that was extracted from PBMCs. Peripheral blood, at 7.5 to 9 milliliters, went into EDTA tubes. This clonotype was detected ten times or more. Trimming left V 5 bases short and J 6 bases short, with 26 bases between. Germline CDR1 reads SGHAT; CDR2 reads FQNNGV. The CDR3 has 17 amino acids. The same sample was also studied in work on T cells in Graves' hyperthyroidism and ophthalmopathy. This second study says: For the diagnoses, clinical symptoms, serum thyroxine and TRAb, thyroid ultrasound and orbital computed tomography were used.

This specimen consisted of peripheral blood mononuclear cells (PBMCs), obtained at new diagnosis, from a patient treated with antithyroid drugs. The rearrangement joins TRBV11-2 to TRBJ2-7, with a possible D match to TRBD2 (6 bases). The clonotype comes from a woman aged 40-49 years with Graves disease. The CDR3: CASSPLAGSAFFFEQYF. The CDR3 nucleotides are TGTGCCAGCAGCCCCCTTGCCGGGAGTGCGTTTTTTTTCGAGCAGTACTTC. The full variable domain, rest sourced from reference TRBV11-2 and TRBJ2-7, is EAGVAQSPRYKIIEKRQSVAFWCNPISGHATLYWYQQILGQGPKLLIQFQNNGVVDDSQLPKDRFSAERLKGVDSTLKIQPAKLEDSAVYLCASSPLAGSAFFFEQYFGPGTRLTVT.